This T cell receptor beta chain was captured in a study of CD8+ T cells in alopecia areata. General study results and limits: Sequencing of scalp samples also includes resident alphabeta T cells from normal skin.

As the sequencing template, cDNA was produced by extracting RNA and reverse transcribing it. Libraries were prepared by immunoSEQ multiplex PCR; TCRdb keeps only in-frame clonotypes and omits some of them. Of over 150,000 clones listed, 50% to 65% were seen once; the top ten hold roughly 10%. Treatment specified: oral pan-JAK inhibitor, 5-10 mg twice daily. The ends were cut back, 4 bases at V and 4 bases at J, with 20 bases in the middle. CDR3 size: 18 residues. Germline V CDR1 and CDR2: PRHDT, FYEKMQ (reference sequence). This clone was observed a single time. What it binds is unknown. The chain employs TRBV13 and TRBJ2-6; no definite D call. The source of this sequence is a human donor with alopecia areata. The source material was CD8+ T cells sorted from blood, sampled at week 24, from a patient treated with tofacitinib. CDR3 loop: CASSSTSGVSPGANVLTF. CDR3 nucleotides: TGTGCCAGCAGCTCCACCTCCGGTGTGAGTCCCGGGGCCAACGTCCTGACTTTC.